This T cell receptor (beta chain) was identified during a study of PD-1 blockade in mismatch repair-deficient tumors. Study at large: All were previously treated, progressing patients with eleven to twelve mismatch repair-deficient cancer types. Findings and limits, study-wide: Rapid post-treatment expansion, then contraction, generally preceding radiologic response, marked tumor-resident clones.

Only in-frame clones appear in the TCRdb table, and some are missing; sequencing was by immunoSEQ multiplex PCR. The data hold 75,000 to 80,000 clones, with approximately 81% observed a single time. All patients were mismatch repair deficient, assessed by either PCR or immunohistochemistry. TCR sequencing covered a few patients who responded to pembrolizumab. On this clone: Its antigen is undetermined.

Per the germline V gene, CDR1 is SGHNT and CDR2 is YYREEE (reference sequence). Trimming cost V 4 bases and J 1 base, with 12 bases left between them. CDR3 length: 15 amino acids. V and J are TRBV5-4 and TRBJ2-1, with D possibly matching TRBD2 (6 bases). The sequence came from an adult with mismatch repair-deficient cancer. Specimen: peripheral blood, collected 44 weeks after starting pembrolizumab. CDR3 sequence reads: CASSVASESYNEQFF. Written as DNA, the CDR3 is TGTGCCAGCAGCGTCGCTAGCGAATCCTACAATGAGCAGTTCTTC.